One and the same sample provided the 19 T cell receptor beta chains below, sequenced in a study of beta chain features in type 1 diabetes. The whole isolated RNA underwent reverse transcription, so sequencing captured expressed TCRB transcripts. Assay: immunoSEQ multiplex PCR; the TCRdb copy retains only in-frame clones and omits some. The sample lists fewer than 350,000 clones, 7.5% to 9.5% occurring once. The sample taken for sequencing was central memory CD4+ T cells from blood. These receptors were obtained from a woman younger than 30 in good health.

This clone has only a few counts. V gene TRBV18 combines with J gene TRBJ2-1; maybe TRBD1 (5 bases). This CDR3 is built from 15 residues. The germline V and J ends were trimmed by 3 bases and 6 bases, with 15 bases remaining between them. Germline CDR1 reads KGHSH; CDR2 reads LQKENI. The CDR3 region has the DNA TGTGCCAGCTCACCTCAACAGGCTTTGAGCAATGAGCAGTTCTTC. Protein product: CASSPQQALSNEQFF.

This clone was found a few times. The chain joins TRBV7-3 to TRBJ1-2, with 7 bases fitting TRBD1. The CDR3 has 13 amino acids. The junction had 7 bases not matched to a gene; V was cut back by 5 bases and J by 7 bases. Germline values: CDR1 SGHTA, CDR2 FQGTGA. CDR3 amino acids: CASSMDRRVGYTF. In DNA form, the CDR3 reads TGTGCCAGCAGCATGGACAGGAGGGTTGGCTACACCTTC.

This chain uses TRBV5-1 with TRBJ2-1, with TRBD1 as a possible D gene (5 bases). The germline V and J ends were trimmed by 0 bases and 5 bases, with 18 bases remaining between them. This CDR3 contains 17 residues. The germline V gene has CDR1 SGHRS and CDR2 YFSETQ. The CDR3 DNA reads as TGCGCCAGCAGCTTGGGGGCAGGAGCAGGGTTAAACAATGAGCAGTTCTTC. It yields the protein CASSLGAGAGLNNEQFF. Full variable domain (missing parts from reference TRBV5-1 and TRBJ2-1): KAGVTQTPRYLIKTRGQQVTLSCSPISGHRSVSWYQQTPGQGLQFLFEYFSETQRNKGNFPGRFSGRQFSNSRSEMNVSTLELGDSALYLCASSLGAGAGLNNEQFFGPGTRLTVL.

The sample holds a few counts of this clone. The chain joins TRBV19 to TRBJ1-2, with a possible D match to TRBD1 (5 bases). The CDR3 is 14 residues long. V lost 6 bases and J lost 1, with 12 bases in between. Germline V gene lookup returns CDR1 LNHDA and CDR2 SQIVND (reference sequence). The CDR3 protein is CASSRDGYNYGYTF. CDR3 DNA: TGTGCCAGTAGCCGGGACGGTTATAACTATGGCTACACCTTC.

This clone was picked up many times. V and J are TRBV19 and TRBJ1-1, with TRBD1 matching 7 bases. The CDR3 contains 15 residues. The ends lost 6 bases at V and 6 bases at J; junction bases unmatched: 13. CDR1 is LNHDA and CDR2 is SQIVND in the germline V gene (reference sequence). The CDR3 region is CASRGQRGPWAEAFF. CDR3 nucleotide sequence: TGTGCCAGTAGGGGACAGCGGGGCCCTTGGGCTGAAGCTTTCTTT.

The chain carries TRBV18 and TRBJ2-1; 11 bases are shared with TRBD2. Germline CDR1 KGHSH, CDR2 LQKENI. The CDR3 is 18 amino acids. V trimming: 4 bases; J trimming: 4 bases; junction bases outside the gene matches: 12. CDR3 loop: CASSRILVTSGEYNEQFF. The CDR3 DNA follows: TGTGCCAGCTCACGAATCTTAGTGACTAGCGGGGAGTACAATGAGCAGTTCTTC.

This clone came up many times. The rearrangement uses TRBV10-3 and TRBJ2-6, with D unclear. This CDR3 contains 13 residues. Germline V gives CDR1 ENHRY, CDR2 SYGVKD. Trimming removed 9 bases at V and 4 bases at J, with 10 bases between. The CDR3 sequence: CAIRVAGANVLTF. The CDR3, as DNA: TGTGCCATTAGGGTGGCCGGGGCCAACGTCCTGACTTTC.

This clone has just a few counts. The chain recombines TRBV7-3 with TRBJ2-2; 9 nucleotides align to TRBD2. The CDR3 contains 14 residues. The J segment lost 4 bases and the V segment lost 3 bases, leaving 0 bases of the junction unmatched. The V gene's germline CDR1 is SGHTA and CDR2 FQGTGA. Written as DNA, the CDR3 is TGTGCCAGCAGCTTGGGACTAGCCACCGGGGAGCTGTTTTTT. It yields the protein CASSLGLATGELFF.

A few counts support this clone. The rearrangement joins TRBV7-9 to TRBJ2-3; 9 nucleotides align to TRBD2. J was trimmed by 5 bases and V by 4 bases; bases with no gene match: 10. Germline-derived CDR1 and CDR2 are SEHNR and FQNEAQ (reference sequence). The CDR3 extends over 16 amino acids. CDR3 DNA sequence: TGTGCCAGCAGCTCGCCTCAGCGGGGGGCGGGAGATACGCAGTATTTT. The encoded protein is CASSSPQRGAGDTQYF.

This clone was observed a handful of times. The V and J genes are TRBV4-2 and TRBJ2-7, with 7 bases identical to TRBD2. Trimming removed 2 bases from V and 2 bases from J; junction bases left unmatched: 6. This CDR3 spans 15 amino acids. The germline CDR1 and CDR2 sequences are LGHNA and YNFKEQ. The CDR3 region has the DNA TGTGCCAGCAGCCAACAGCGGGAAGGTCCCTACGAGCAGTACTTC. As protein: CASSQQREGPYEQYF.

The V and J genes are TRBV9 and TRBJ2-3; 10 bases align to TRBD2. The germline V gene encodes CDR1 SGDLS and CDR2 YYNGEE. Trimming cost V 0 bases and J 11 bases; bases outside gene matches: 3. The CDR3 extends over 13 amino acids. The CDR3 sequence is CASSVEPSGGQYF. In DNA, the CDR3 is TGTGCCAGCAGCGTAGAGCCTAGCGGGGGGCAGTATTTT.

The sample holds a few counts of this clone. This CDR3 reads CASSYSPTGAGETQYF. DNA for the CDR3: TGTGCCAGCAGTTACTCCCCTACAGGGGCCGGTGAGACCCAGTACTTC. This chain connects TRBV6-5 to TRBJ2-5, with TRBD1 identical over 7 bases. With V trimmed by 0 bases and J by 5 bases, 9 bases remained unmatched. The CDR3 has 16 amino acids. CDR1 MNHEY and CDR2 SVGAGI come from the germline V gene.

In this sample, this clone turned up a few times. CDR3 sequence (DNA): TGTGCCAGCAGCTCCGGCTCGAACACTGAAGCTTTCTTT. This codes for CASSSGSNTEAFF. V usage is TRBV7-8 and J usage is TRBJ1-1; D remains unclear. The CDR3 totals 13 residues. The germline V gene encodes CDR1 SGHVS and CDR2 FQNEAQ. The ends were cut back, 4 bases at V and 1 base at J, with 7 bases in the middle.

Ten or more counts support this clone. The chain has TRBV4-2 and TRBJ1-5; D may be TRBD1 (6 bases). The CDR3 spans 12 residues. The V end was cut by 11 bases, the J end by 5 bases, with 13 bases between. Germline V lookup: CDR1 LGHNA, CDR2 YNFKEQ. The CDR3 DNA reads TGTGCCTCAGGGCGACAGGATCAGCCCCAGCATTTT. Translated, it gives CASGRQDQPQHF.

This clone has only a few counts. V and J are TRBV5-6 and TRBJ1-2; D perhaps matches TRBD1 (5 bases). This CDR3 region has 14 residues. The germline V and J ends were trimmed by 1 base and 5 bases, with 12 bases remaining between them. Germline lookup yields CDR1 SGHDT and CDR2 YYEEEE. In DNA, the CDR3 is TGTGCCAGCAGCTTGACGAGGGGCACTTATGGCTACACCTTC. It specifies CASSLTRGTYGYTF.

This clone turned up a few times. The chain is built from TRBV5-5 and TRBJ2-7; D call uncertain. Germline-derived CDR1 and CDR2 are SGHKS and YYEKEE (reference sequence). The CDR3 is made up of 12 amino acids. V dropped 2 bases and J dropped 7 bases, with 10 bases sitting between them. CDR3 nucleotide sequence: TGTGCCAGCAGCTTCTCGATGGGAGAGCAGTACGTC. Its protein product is CASSFSMGEQYV.

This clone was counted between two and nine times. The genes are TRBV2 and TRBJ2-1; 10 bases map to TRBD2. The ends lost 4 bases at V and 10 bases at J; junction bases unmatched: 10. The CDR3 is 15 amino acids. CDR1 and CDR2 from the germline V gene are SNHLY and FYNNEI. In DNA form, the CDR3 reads TGTGCCAGCAGTGGACAGCGGGGGGGAGGTAAGGAGCAGTTCTTC. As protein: CASSGQRGGGKEQFF.

The CDR3 DNA follows: TGTGCCAGCAGCCGTTGGCTGGACAGGGTGGGGGAAAGCACAGATACGCAGTATTTT. Translation gives CASSRWLDRVGESTDTQYF. This chain joins TRBV11-2 and TRBJ2-3; 8 positions agree with TRBD1. The CDR3 is made up of 19 amino acids. Germline V gene lookup returns CDR1 SGHAT and CDR2 FQNNGV. V was pared by 5 bases and J by 0 bases, with 16 bases of the junction left unmatched. The entire variable domain, with the rest obtained from reference TRBV11-2 and TRBJ2-3, is as follows: EAGVAQSPRYKIIEKRQSVAFWCNPISGHATLYWYQQILGQGPKLLIQFQNNGVVDDSQLPKDRFSAERLKGVDSTLKIQPAKLEDSAVYLCASSRWLDRVGESTDTQYFGPGTRLTVL.

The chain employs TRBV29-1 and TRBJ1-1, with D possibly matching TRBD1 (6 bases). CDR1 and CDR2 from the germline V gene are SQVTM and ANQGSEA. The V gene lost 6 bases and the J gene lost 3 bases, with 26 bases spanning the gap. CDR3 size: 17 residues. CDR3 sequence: CSVRRVVQGRGDTEAFF. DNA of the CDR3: TGCAGCGTCCGACGGGTAGTACAGGGTAGGGGCGACACTGAAGCTTTCTTT.